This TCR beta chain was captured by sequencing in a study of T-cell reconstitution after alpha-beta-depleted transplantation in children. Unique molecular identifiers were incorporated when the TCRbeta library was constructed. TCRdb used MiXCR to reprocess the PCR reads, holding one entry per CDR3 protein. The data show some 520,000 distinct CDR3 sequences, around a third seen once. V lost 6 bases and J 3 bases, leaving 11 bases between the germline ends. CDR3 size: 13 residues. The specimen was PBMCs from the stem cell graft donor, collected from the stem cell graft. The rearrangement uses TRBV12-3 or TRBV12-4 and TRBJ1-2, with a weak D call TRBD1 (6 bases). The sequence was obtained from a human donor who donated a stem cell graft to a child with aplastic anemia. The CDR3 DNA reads TGTGCCAGCAGGGACAAGGGGGACTATGGCTACACCTTC. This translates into CASRDKGDYGYTF.